The present T cell receptor beta chain was sequenced within a study of long-term antiretroviral therapy in people with HIV. At the level of the study: The earliest samples came from an era when ART typically awaited falling CD4 counts.

Study results and caveats: Those clones which expanded before ART made up the dominant part of the repertoire at all time points. Although diversity increased after ART, it remained lower than in transplant donor controls.

This clone was seen only once. As yet, its antigen is unknown. CDR1 is MNHEY, CDR2 SVGAGI, per germline. The CDR3 runs to 13 residues. The V gene lost 7 bases and the J gene lost 4 bases, with 11 bases spanning the gap. The assay, immunoSEQ v3.0, was run at survey level. TCRdb keeps only in-frame clones here, not all; method: immunoSEQ multiplex PCR. The sample records just under 20,000 clones, about nine tenths being singletons. Specimen: unsorted PBMCs, collected 2.1 years after starting antiretroviral therapy. This chain connects TRBV6-5 to TRBJ1-5; D remains ambiguous. The origin of this receptor is a man aged 18 to 29 with HIV. CDR3 residues: CASTTGPNQPQHF. In DNA form, the CDR3 reads TGTGCCAGCACCACGGGCCCTAATCAGCCCCAGCATTTT.